Presented here are 18 T cell receptor beta chains from one specimen sequenced in a study of T cell changes during pregnancy in multiple sclerosis. TCRdb's copy holds only in-frame clones and misses some; the assay was immunoSEQ multiplex PCR. Counted here are about 50,000 clones, 92% occurring once; the ten biggest clones make up over 0.55%. Sample: CD4+ T cells from peripheral blood mononuclear cells, taken after pregnancy. These receptors were collected from a female donor with multiple sclerosis, enrolled in a pregnancy study.

The V and J genes are TRBV27 and TRBJ1-5; 8 bases fit TRBD1. This CDR3 has 14 amino acids. CDR1 is MNHEY, CDR2 SMNVEV, per germline (reference sequence). The V gene end was trimmed by 4 bases and the J gene end by 9 bases; junction bases not matched to a gene: 8. CDR3 protein: CASSYKDRDAPQHF. The CDR3 DNA is TGTGCCAGCAGTTATAAGGACAGGGATGCGCCCCAGCATTTT.

In nucleotides, the CDR3 is TGTGCCAGCAGCCGGCTTCAGGCTTTTATCACAGATACGCAGTATTTT. Protein product: CASSRLQAFITDTQYF. The V gene is TRBV7-9, the J gene TRBJ2-3; no definite D call. V was pared by 5 bases and J by 2 bases, with 17 bases between. CDR1 SEHNR and CDR2 FQNEAQ come from the germline V gene (reference sequence). The CDR3 is 16 residues long.

This chain links TRBV18 with TRBJ1-6; 9 positions match TRBD1. V lost 4 bases and J lost 7; bases outside the gene matches: 5. This CDR3 is built from 15 residues. Germline assignment: CDR1 KGHSH and CDR2 LQKENI. The CDR3 nucleotides are TGTGCCAGCTCACGACAGGGACAGGGAAATTCACCCCTCCACTTT. Protein sequence: CASSRQGQGNSPLHF. The full variable domain, rest sourced from reference TRBV18 and TRBJ1-6, is NAGVMQNPRHLVRRRGQEARLRCSPMKGHSHVYWYRQLPEEGLKFMVYLQKENIIDESGMPKERFSAEFPKEGPSILRIQQVVRGDSAAYFCASSRQGQGNSPLHFGNGTRLTVT.

The chain carries TRBV19 and TRBJ2-2, with 9 bases identical to TRBD1. There are 15 residues in the CDR3. With V trimmed by 7 bases and J by 1 base, 4 bases remained unmatched. Germline V CDR1 and CDR2: LNHDA, SQIVND (reference sequence). Here the CDR3 DNA reads TGTGCCAGTATTACAGGGGGCCAGAACACCGGGGAGCTGTTTTTT. Amino acid sequence: CASITGGQNTGELFF.

The V gene is TRBV19, the J gene TRBJ2-4; D might be TRBD2 (6 bases). Trimming left V 2 bases short and J 5 bases short, with 10 bases between. From germline, CDR1 is LNHDA and CDR2 SQIVND (reference sequence). This CDR3 has 14 amino acids. CDR3 DNA sequence: TGTGCCAGTAGTATACGGGGGTGGCAAAACATTCAGTACTTC. This translates into CASSIRGWQNIQYF.

V and J are TRBV7-9 and TRBJ1-1; D call uncertain. This CDR3 is 14 amino acids long. CDR1 is SEHNR, CDR2 FQNEAQ, per germline (reference sequence). V dropped 1 base and J dropped 4 bases, with 10 bases sitting between them. CDR3 in amino acids: CASSLGLESTEAFF. The CDR3 nucleotides read TGTGCCAGCAGCTTAGGACTCGAGTCCACTGAAGCTTTCTTT. Full variable domain (rest looked up from reference TRBV7-9 and TRBJ1-1): DTGVSQNPRHKITKRGQNVTFRCDPISEHNRLYWYRQTLGQGPEFLTYFQNEAQLEKSRLLSDRFSAERPKGSFSTLEIQRTEQGDSAMYLCASSLGLESTEAFFGQGTRLTVV.

This clone was seen a few times. The chain couples TRBV28 to TRBJ1-3; TRBD1 agrees at 8 bases. V lost 7 bases to trimming and J lost 2 bases; unmatched junction nucleotides: 16. The CDR3 sequence is 18 residues long. From germline, CDR1 is MDHEN and CDR2 SYDVKM. CDR3: CASNTNGQGVYAGNTIYF. CDR3 in DNA: TGTGCCAGCAATACAAACGGACAGGGTGTTTATGCTGGAAACACCATATATTTT.

A remark on this clone: An end of the junction differs from the germline gene, which may be a read error. This same CDR3 is encoded by further DNA sequences in the sample. This chain links TRBV6-4 with TRBJ2-2, with D tentatively TRBD1 (6 bases). Germline V gene sequence: CDR1 MRHNA, CDR2 SNTAGT. This CDR3 comprises 17 residues. The CDR3 sequence is CASSDQALGAVAGELFF. The CDR3 nucleotides read TGTGCCAGCAGTGACCAGGCGTTGGGGGCAGTGGCCGGGGAGCTATTTTTT.

This clone has a single count. The genes are TRBV9 and TRBJ2-1, with 12 bases that match TRBD2. The CDR3 runs 16 residues. The germline V gene encodes CDR1 SGDLS and CDR2 YYNGEE. Trimming removed 4 bases from V and 6 bases from J; junction bases left unmatched: 8. As DNA, the CDR3 is TGTGCCAGCAGCTTACGGACACTAGCGGGAGGCAATGAGCAGTTCTTC. This sequence encodes CASSLRTLAGGNEQFF.

The chain uses TRBV7-9 and TRBJ2-7, with no clear D. CDR3 size: 14 residues. Germline values: CDR1 SEHNR, CDR2 FQNEAQ (reference sequence). V lost 4 bases and J lost 0, with 10 bases in between. This CDR3 is CASSSAALSYEQYF. CDR3 in DNA: TGTGCCAGCAGCTCAGCAGCCCTCTCCTACGAGCAGTACTTC.

This chain links TRBV28 with TRBJ2-7, with TRBD2 matching over 8 bases. Germline V CDR1 and CDR2: MDHEN, SYDVKM. Trimming took 3 bases from V and 1 from J; bases not matched to a gene: 2. The CDR3 is 14 amino acids. Here the CDR3 reads CASSFSSGSYEQYF. The CDR3 nucleotides are TGTGCCAGCAGTTTTTCTAGCGGGTCCTACGAGCAGTACTTC. Using reference TRBV28 and TRBJ2-7 for the parts outside the CDR3, the full variable domain is DVKVTQSSRYLVKRTGEKVFLECVQDMDHENMFWYRQDPGLGLRLIYFSYDVKMKEKGDIPEGYSVSREKKERFSLILESASTNQTSMYLCASSFSSGSYEQYFGPGTRLTVT.

This clone was seen a single time. The rearrangement links TRBV7-3 to TRBJ1-1; tentatively, D is TRBD1 (5 bases). The germline V and J ends were trimmed by 0 bases and 3 bases, with 8 bases remaining between them. Germline V gives CDR1 SGHTA, CDR2 FQGTGA. This CDR3 contains 14 residues. This CDR3 is CASSLTPGHTEAFF. CDR3 sequence (DNA): TGTGCCAGCAGCTTAACCCCAGGGCACACTGAAGCTTTCTTT.

The chain joins TRBV28 to TRBJ2-1; D is ambiguous. The CDR3 length is 11 residues. The germline V gene encodes CDR1 MDHEN and CDR2 SYDVKM. V was shortened by 2 bases and J by 10 bases, with 6 bases between the two germline ends. Here the CDR3 reads CASSLRSEQFF. The DNA of the CDR3 is TGTGCCAGCAGTTTAAGGAGCGAGCAGTTCTTC.

This clone was detected a few times. This chain joins TRBV18 and TRBJ2-5, with 8 bases fitting TRBD2. CDR3 length: 14 amino acids. V lost 6 bases, J lost 5 bases, and 8 bases stayed unmatched. CDR1 is KGHSH and CDR2 is LQKENI in the germline V gene. The CDR3 region has the DNA TGTGCCAGCTCCCCGGCACCGGGAGGGGAGACCCAGTACTTC. It encodes CASSPAPGGETQYF.

This sequence joins TRBV6-6 and TRBJ1-2, with a weak D call TRBD1 (6 bases). Germline V gene lookup returns CDR1 MNHNY and CDR2 SVGAGI (reference sequence). Trimming removed 4 bases from V and 8 bases from J, with 11 bases in between. This CDR3 has 12 amino acids. This chain's CDR3 is CASSSQGIGYTF. DNA for the CDR3: TGTGCCAGCAGTTCCCAGGGGATCGGCTACACCTTC.

The V and J genes are TRBV28 and TRBJ1-2, with 8 bases lining up with TRBD1. After removal of 2 bases from V and 13 bases from J, the junction contained 9 bases not matched to a gene. Germline V lookup: CDR1 MDHEN, CDR2 SYDVKM. There are 13 residues in the CDR3. The CDR3 spells CASSLNGDRPLTF. Here the CDR3 DNA reads TGTGCCAGCAGTTTAAATGGGGACAGGCCCCTCACCTTC.

V and J are TRBV5-1 and TRBJ2-2, with 11 bases that match TRBD2. V lost 4 bases and J lost 2; bases outside the gene matches: 4. The CDR3 has 16 amino acids. CDR1 SGHRS and CDR2 YFSETQ come from the germline V gene. The CDR3 here is CASSLTSGTNTGELFF. The CDR3 DNA reads as TGCGCCAGCAGCCTGACTAGCGGGACCAACACCGGGGAGCTGTTTTTT.

The V and J genes are TRBV4-2 and TRBJ2-7; TRBD2 matches 7 bases. This CDR3 spans 16 amino acids. CDR1 and CDR2 from the germline V gene are LGHNA and YNFKEQ. After removal of 3 bases from V and 2 bases from J, the junction contained 10 bases not matched to a gene. Written as DNA, the CDR3 is TGTGCCAGCAGCCATTATACCCTAGCGGAGGCCTACGAGCAGTACTTC. This encodes CASSHYTLAEAYEQYF.